This entry features one TCR beta chain sequence. The sample belongs to a study of blood T cell repertoires in COVID-19. At the level of the study: Samples of COVID-19 (acute and convalescent) were obtained from the United States, Italy and Spain.

Per the study methods: Amplification of reference gene primers was used by the study to estimate nucleated cell counts. Data came from immunoSEQ multiplex PCR; TCRdb stores just in-frame clones and leaves some out. V and J calls and clone size follow that table, whereas D and trimming were derived from the DNA. The repertoire has fewer than 100,000 clones, over 75% of them found once; the top ten carry over 8.5%. The receptor was isolated from a man aged 50-60 years with acute or convalescent COVID-19. Sequencing was carried out using peripheral blood.

The CDR3, as DNA: TGTGCCAGCAGCTTTATGGAGGACTATGGCTACACCTTC. Its protein product is CASSFMEDYGYTF. The V gene is TRBV7-9, the J gene TRBJ1-2; unclear D gene. V lost 3 bases, J lost 3 bases, and 8 bases lay in between. Germline V CDR1 and CDR2: SEHNR, FQNEAQ (reference sequence). This CDR3 has 13 residues.